This T cell receptor beta chain was sequenced for a study of T cells in Graves' hyperthyroidism and ophthalmopathy. With 0 bases removed from V and 0 bases from J, the gap between germline ends came to 3 bases. Germline values: CDR1 LGHDT, CDR2 YNNKEL (reference sequence). This CDR3 comprises 13 residues. Amplified regions were TCR beta CDR3 sequences from RNA transcripts. A set of HTBI primers served as the primers for a first-round RT-PCR of the TCR CDR3. TCRdb used MiXCR to reprocess the multiplex PCR reads, holding one entry per CDR3 protein. The sample records around 180,000 distinct CDR3 sequences, over 15% being singletons. This clonotype was recorded many times. Antigen unknown. General study findings and limits: In validation, the model predicted ophthalmopathy. These predictions came a median roughly six months before onset. Blood also held most thyroid clonotypes expanded beyond 0.001.

Stable Graves' hyperthyroidism meant no ophthalmopathy progression within 18 months. Orbital computed tomography and thyroid ultrasound, together with serum TRAb and thyroxine and clinical symptoms, were used for diagnoses. The chain joins TRBV3-1 to TRBJ2-7; unclear D gene. This TCR was recovered from a woman between 50 and 59 years old with Graves' hyperthyroidism. Sequencing input: blood. The DNA for the CDR3 is TGTGCCAGCAGCCAAGATCCCTCCTACGAGCAGTACTTC. As protein: CASSQDPSYEQYF.